Below, 8 T cell receptor beta chains from the same sample are listed, as sequenced in a study of T-cell reconstitution after alpha-beta-depleted transplantation in children. The TCRbeta library incorporated unique molecular identifiers. In TCRdb, the PCR reads were re-called with MiXCR into one record per CDR3 protein. Of 200,000 to 250,000 distinct CDR3 sequences detected, 8.2% appear once; the ten largest clones hold under 8%. This material consisted of PBMCs, mostly from graft donor cells, taken 180 days after TCRalphabeta/CD19-depleted stem cell transplant. The receptors stem from a male patient between 10 and 17 years old who had a stem cell transplant for acute lymphoblastic leukemia, so the T cells may come from the graft donor.

At least ten counts were recorded for this clonotype. The V call is TRBV4-1, the J call TRBJ2-1; possible D gene TRBD2, 6 bases. V was clipped by 0 bases and J by 6 bases, with 12 bases between them. CDR3 size: 15 residues. Germline V lookup: CDR1 MGHRA, CDR2 YSYEKL. The DNA of the CDR3 is TGCGCCAGCAGCCAAGAACGGGAGAGGGCCAATGAGCAGTTCTTC. Its protein product is CASSQERERANEQFF.

This clonotype was seen repeatedly, ten times or more. The V call is TRBV4-1, the J call TRBJ2-1; either TRBD1 or TRBD2 may fit D (5 bases each). CDR3 size: 16 residues. Trimming pared 1 base from V and 1 base from J, leaving 11 bases between. Germline V lookup: CDR1 MGHRA, CDR2 YSYEKL. The CDR3 sequence: CASSQGDGRSYNEQFF. CDR3 bases: TGCGCCAGCAGCCAAGGGGACGGAAGGTCCTACAATGAGCAGTTCTTC.

This clonotype was detected many times. The chain has TRBV3-1 and TRBJ2-2; D uncertain. CDR1 is LGHDT and CDR2 is YNNKEL in the germline V gene (reference sequence). Between the trimmed V and J ends, which lost 2 bases and 5 bases, there was a span of 9 bases. The CDR3 has 14 residues. The CDR3 loop is CASSQLHGTGELFF. CDR3 DNA: TGTGCCAGCAGCCAACTTCACGGGACCGGGGAGCTGTTTTTT.

Worth noting for this clonotype: This sequence may be a read error, since a much larger clone differs from it by one base. The chain is built from TRBV6-2 or TRBV6-3 and TRBJ2-7; 14 nucleotides align to TRBD2. The CDR3 loop spans 16 amino acids. J gave up 5 bases and V 0 bases, and 3 bases lay outside the gene matches. Per the germline V gene, CDR1 is MNHEY and CDR2 is SVGEGT. DNA of the CDR3: TGTGCCAGCAGTTACTCGACTAGCGGGGGGGCCCACGAGCAGTACTTC. It codes for CASSYSTSGGAHEQYF.

This clonotype was found many times. This chain joins TRBV3-1 and TRBJ2-2, with 7 positions matching TRBD1. The V segment lost 4 bases and the J segment 1 base; nucleotides outside the gene matches: 6. Germline V gives CDR1 LGHDT, CDR2 YNNKEL (reference sequence). The CDR3 length is 16 residues. In nucleotides, the CDR3 is TGTGCCAGCAGCCCAGGGACAGTCGTGAACACCGGGGAGCTGTTTTTT. This codes for CASSPGTVVNTGELFF.

This clonotype was detected ten times or more. V and J are TRBV6-1 and TRBJ1-4; possible D gene TRBD1, 6 bases. CDR1 is MNHNS, CDR2 SASEGT, per germline. V was trimmed by 6 bases and J by 8 bases, leaving 19 bases between them. This CDR3 contains 15 residues. CDR3 DNA: TGTGCCAGCAGGCGTACCACAGGGAGCGGAGAAAAACTGTTTTTT. As protein: CASRRTTGSGEKLFF.

Note on this clonotype: This may arise from a read error, as a much more abundant clone is one base away. The CDR3 protein is CASSLLEGFCNQPQHF. For the CDR3, the DNA is TGTGCCAGCAGTTTACTAGAAGGATTTTGCAATCAGCCCCAGCATTTT. This chain connects TRBV12-3 or TRBV12-4 to TRBJ1-5; no clear D. V dropped 2 bases and J dropped 2 bases, with 13 bases sitting between them. The CDR3 extends over 16 amino acids.

This clonotype has ten or more counts. This chain connects TRBV7-2 to TRBJ1-5; D not resolved. CDR3 length: 15 amino acids. Germline V lookup: CDR1 SGHTA, CDR2 FQGNSA. V dropped 0 bases and J dropped 4 bases, with 10 bases sitting between them. CDR3 nucleotides: TGTGCCAGCAGCTTAGCGCAGACGGTGAATCAGCCCCAGCATTTT. Translating gives CASSLAQTVNQPQHF. The entire variable domain, with the rest obtained from reference TRBV7-2 and TRBJ1-5, is as follows: GAGVSQSPSNKVTEKGKDVELRCDPISGHTALYWYRQSLGQGLEFLIYFQGNSAPDKSGLPSDRFSAERTGGSVSTLTIQRTQQEDSAVYLCASSLAQTVNQPQHFGDGTRLSIL.